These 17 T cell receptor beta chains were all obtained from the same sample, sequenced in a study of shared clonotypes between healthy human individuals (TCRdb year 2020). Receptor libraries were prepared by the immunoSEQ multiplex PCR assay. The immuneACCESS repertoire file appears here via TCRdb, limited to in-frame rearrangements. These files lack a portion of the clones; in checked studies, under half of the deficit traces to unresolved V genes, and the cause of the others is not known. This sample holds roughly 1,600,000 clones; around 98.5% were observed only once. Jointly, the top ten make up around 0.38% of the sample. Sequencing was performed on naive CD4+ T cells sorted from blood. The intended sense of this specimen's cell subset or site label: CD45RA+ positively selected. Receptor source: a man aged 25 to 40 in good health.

The CDR3 spells CSVLRGPNTGELFF. CDR3 in DNA: TGCAGCGTTCTCCGCGGGCCGAACACCGGGGAGCTGTTTTTT. V gene TRBV29-1 combines with J gene TRBJ2-2; D possibly corresponds to TRBD2 (5 bases). Germline V gene data show CDR1 as SQVTM and CDR2 as ANQGSEA. This CDR3 region has 14 residues. V lost 5 bases and J 0 bases, leaving 10 bases between the germline ends.

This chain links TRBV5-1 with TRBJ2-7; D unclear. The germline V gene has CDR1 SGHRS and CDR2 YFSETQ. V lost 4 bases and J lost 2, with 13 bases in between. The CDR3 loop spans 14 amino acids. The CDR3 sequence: CASSPLTGTYEQYF. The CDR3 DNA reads TGCGCCAGCAGCCCCCTGACCGGTACCTACGAGCAGTACTTC.

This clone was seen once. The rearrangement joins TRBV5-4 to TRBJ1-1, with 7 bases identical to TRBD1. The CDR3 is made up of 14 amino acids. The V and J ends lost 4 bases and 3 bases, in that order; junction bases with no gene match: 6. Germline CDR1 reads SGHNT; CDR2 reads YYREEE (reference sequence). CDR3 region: CASSPQGGYTEAFF. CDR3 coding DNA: TGTGCCAGCAGCCCGCAGGGGGGGTACACTGAAGCTTTCTTT. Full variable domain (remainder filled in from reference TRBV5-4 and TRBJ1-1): ETGVTQSPTHLIKTRGQQVTLRCSSQSGHNTVSWYQQALGQGPQFIFQYYREEENGRGNFPPRFSGLQFPNYSSELNVNALELDDSALYLCASSPQGGYTEAFFGQGTRLTVV.

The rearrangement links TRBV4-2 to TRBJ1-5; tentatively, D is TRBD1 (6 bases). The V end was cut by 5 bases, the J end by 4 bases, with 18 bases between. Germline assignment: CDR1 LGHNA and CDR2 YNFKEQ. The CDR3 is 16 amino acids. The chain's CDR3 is CASSSQGSGGNQPQHF. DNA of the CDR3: TGTGCCAGCAGCTCTCAGGGGAGTGGGGGGAATCAGCCCCAGCATTTT.

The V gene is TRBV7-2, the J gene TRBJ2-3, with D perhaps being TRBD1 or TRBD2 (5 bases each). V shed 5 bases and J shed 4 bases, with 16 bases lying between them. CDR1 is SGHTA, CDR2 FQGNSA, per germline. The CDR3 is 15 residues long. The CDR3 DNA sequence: TGTGCCAGCAGCGCCTCGGGCCGGGGCCCAGATACGCAGTATTTT. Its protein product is CASSASGRGPDTQYF.

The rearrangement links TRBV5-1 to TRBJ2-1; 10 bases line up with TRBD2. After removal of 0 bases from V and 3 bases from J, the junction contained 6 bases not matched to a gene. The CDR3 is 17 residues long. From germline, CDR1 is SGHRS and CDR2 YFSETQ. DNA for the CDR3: TGCGCCAGCAGCTTGGGCCAGCGGGAGGGCATCTACAATGAGCAGTTCTTC. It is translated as CASSLGQREGIYNEQFF.

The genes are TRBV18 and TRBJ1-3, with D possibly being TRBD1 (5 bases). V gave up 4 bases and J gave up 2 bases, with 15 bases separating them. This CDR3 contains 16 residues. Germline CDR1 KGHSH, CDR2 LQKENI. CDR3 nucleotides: TGTGCCAGCTCACTCATCGAGCAGGGAGCTGGAAACACCATATATTTT. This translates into CASSLIEQGAGNTIYF.

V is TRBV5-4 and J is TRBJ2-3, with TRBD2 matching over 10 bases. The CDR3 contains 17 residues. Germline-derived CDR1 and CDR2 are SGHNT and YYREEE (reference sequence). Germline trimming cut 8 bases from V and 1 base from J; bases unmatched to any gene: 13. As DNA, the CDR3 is TGTGCCAGATTGACACAGCGGGAGGGAGTCTGCACAGATACGCAGTATTTT. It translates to CARLTQREGVCTDTQYF. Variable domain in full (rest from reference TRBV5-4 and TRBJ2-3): ETGVTQSPTHLIKTRGQQVTLRCSSQSGHNTVSWYQQALGQGPQFIFQYYREEENGRGNFPPRFSGLQFPNYSSELNVNALELDDSALYLCARLTQREGVCTDTQYFGPGTRLTVL.

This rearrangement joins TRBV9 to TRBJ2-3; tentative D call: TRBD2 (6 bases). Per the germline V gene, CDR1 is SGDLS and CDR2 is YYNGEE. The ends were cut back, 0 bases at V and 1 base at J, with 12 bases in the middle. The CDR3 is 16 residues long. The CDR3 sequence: CASSVGLARGTDTQYF. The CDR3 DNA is TGTGCCAGCAGCGTAGGGCTAGCGCGGGGCACAGATACGCAGTATTTT.

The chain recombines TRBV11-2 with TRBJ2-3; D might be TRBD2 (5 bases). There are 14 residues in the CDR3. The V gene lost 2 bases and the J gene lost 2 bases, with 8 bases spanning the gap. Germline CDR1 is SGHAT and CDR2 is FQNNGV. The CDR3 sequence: CASSLSGNTDTQYF. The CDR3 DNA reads TGTGCCAGCAGCTTAAGCGGCAACACAGATACGCAGTATTTT. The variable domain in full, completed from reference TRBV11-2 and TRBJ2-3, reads EAGVAQSPRYKIIEKRQSVAFWCNPISGHATLYWYQQILGQGPKLLIQFQNNGVVDDSQLPKDRFSAERLKGVDSTLKIQPAKLEDSAVYLCASSLSGNTDTQYFGPGTRLTVL.

The chain's CDR3 is CSVVESEQYF. The CDR3 DNA is TGCAGCGTTGTCGAAAGTGAGCAGTACTTC. V gene TRBV29-1 combines with J gene TRBJ2-7, with no clear D. Trimming left V 4 bases short and J 7 bases short, with 8 bases between. The CDR3 runs to 10 residues. Germline CDR1 SQVTM, CDR2 ANQGSEA.

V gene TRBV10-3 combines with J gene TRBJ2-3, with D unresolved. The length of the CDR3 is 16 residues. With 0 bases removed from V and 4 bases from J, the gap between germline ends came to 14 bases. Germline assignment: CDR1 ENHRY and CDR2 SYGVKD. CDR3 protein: CAISESNPGLPDTQYF. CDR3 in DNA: TGTGCCATCAGTGAGTCGAATCCGGGTCTACCAGATACGCAGTATTTT.

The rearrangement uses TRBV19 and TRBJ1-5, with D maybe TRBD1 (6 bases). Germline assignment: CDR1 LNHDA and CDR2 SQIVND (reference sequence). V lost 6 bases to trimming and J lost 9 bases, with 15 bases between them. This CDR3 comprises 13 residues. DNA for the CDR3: TGTGCCAGTAGGGAGACAGGCCCAGGGCCCCAGCATTTT. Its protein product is CASRETGPGPQHF.

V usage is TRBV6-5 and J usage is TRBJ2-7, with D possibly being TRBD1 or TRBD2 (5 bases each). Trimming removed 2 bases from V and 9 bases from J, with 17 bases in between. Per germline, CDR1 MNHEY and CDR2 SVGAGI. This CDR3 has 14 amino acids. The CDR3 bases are TGTGCCAGCAGTTACGGGGACCCTTTTCTGGGGCAGTACTTC. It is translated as CASSYGDPFLGQYF.

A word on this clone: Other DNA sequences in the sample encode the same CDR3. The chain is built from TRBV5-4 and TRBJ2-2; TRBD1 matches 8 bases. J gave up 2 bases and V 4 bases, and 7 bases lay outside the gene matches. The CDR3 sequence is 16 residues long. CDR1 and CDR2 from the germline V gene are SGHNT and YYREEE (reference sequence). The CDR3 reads CASSPRQGTNTGELFF. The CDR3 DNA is TGTGCCAGCAGCCCTAGACAGGGGACCAACACCGGGGAGCTGTTTTTT.

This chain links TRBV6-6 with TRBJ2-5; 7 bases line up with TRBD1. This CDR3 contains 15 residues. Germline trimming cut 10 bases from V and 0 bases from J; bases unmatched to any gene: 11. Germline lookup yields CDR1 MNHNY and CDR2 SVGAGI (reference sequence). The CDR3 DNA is TGTGCCACCATAATGGGACAGATGTACCAAGAGACCCAGTACTTC. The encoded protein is CATIMGQMYQETQYF.

The CDR3 region is CASSWLAGANVLTF. CDR3 coding DNA: TGCGCCAGCAGCTGGCTTGCCGGGGCCAACGTCCTGACTTTC. V usage is TRBV5-1 and J usage is TRBJ2-6; D is unclear. There are 14 residues in the CDR3. Germline V gene sequence: CDR1 SGHRS, CDR2 YFSETQ. With 3 bases removed from V and 4 bases from J, the gap between germline ends came to 8 bases.